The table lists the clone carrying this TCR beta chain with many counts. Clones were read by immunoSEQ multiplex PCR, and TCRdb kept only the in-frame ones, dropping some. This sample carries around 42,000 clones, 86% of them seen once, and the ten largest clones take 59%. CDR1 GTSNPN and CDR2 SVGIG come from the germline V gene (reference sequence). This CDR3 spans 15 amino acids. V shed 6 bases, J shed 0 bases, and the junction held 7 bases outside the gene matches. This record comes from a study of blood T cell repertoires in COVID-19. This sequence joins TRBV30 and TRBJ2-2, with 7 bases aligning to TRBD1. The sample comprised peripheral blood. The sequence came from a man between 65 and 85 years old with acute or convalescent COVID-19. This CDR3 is CACPPGTANTGELFF. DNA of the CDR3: TGTGCCTGCCCCCCGGGGACAGCGAACACCGGGGAGCTGTTTTTT.